The next 25 T cell receptor beta chains were all read from a single sample in a study of neoadjuvant anti-PD-1 for oral cavity cancer. Some clones are missing from TCRdb's copy, which holds only in-frame ones; the method was immunoSEQ multiplex PCR. The table records about 14,000 clones, 35% to 40% of them present only once. Time point defined: after neoadjuvant nivolumab, at surgical resection. Sample: tumor tissue, taken after nivolumab (anti-PD-1) treatment. These receptors came from a person aged 35-79 years with oral cavity squamous cell carcinoma.

The rearrangement uses TRBV5-4 and TRBJ1-2; D unresolved. The CDR3 sequence is 14 residues long. Trimming cost V 1 base and J 3 bases, with 10 bases left between them. Per germline, CDR1 SGHNT and CDR2 YYREEE (reference sequence). CDR3: CASSLSQDDYGYTF. The CDR3 DNA is TGTGCCAGCAGCTTGTCTCAGGATGACTATGGCTACACCTTC.

The chain is built from TRBV11-2 and TRBJ2-1; D is possibly TRBD1 (5 bases). Germline V gene sequence: CDR1 SGHAT, CDR2 FQNNGV. The V end was cut by 0 bases, the J end by 4 bases, with 10 bases between. The CDR3 sequence is 15 residues long. The CDR3 is CASSLEGGHYNEQFF. For the CDR3, the DNA is TGTGCCAGCAGCTTAGAAGGCGGACATTACAATGAGCAGTTCTTC.

The rearrangement joins TRBV7-2 to TRBJ2-1; TRBD2 aligns across 12 bases. V was clipped by 4 bases and J by 0 bases; unmatched bases: 1. The CDR3 runs to 16 residues. Per the germline V gene, CDR1 is SGHTA and CDR2 is FQGNSA. CDR3 DNA sequence: TGTGCCAGCAGCTCGACTAGCGGGGGCTCCTACAATGAGCAGTTCTTC. Translation: CASSSTSGGSYNEQFF.

This clone was counted a few times. The chain has TRBV4-1 and TRBJ1-1; D perhaps matches TRBD1 (5 bases). From germline, CDR1 is MGHRA and CDR2 YSYEKL. CDR3 length: 13 residues. V was trimmed by 5 bases and J by 4 bases, leaving 11 bases between them. The CDR3 spells CASSGGRGTEAFF. The CDR3 bases are TGCGCCAGCAGCGGAGGGAGGGGCACTGAAGCTTTCTTT.

This clone was seen a few times. The genes are TRBV5-1 and TRBJ2-3, with 7 bases matching TRBD2. Germline CDR1 reads SGHRS; CDR2 reads YFSETQ. This CDR3 spans 18 amino acids. V lost 0 bases, J lost 6 bases, and 16 bases stayed unmatched. In nucleotides, the CDR3 is TGCGCCAGCAGCTTGGGTGTTCATACTAGCGCTATAGGGGATACGCAGTATTTT. Translation gives CASSLGVHTSAIGDTQYF.

This clone was seen more than once but under ten times. The J gene is TRBJ2-3, the V gene TRBV11-2; 8 bases match TRBD2. CDR1 SGHAT and CDR2 FQNNGV come from the germline V gene. CDR3 length equals 15 residues. V lost 5 bases, J lost 4 bases, and 8 bases stayed unmatched. CDR3 sequence (DNA): TGTGCCAGCAGCACCCTCGGACTAGCCCCAGATACGCAGTATTTT. As protein: CASSTLGLAPDTQYF.

This clone was counted a few times. The gene calls are TRBV30 and TRBJ1-2; a weak D match, TRBD1 (5 bases). In germline, CDR1 is GTSNPN, CDR2 SVGIG (reference sequence). V lost 1 base and J 0 bases, leaving 12 bases between the germline ends. The CDR3 extends over 15 amino acids. CDR3 sequence (DNA): TGTGCCTGGAGTGGAACGGGGACTTCTAACTATGGCTACACCTTC. It codes for CAWSGTGTSNYGYTF. The full variable domain, rest sourced from reference TRBV30 and TRBJ1-2, is SQTIHQWPATLVQPVGSPLSLECTVEGTSNPNLYWYRQAAGRGLQLLFYSVGIGQISSEVPQNLSASRPQDRQFILSSKKLLLSDSGFYLCAWSGTGTSNYGYTFGSGTRLTVV.

Of note for this clone: Because the CDR3 is missing its conserved closing phenylalanine or tryptophan, this is likely a read error. The V gene is TRBV2, the J gene TRBJ1-1; D not certain. CDR1 SNHLY and CDR2 FYNNEI come from the germline V gene. V was cut by 1 base and J by 8 bases, with 17 bases left in between. The CDR3 sequence is 15 residues long. The CDR3 DNA reads as TGTGCCAGCAGTGAAGTTCTGTATCGGGGTGGAGAAGCTTTCCTT. Its translation is CASSEVLYRGGEAFL.

This clone was seen a handful of times. The chain joins TRBV9 to TRBJ1-1, with a possible D match to TRBD1 (5 bases). The germline CDR1 and CDR2 sequences are SGDLS and YYNGEE. This CDR3 spans 13 amino acids. V lost 4 bases and J lost 6, with 13 bases in between. CDR3 bases: TGTGCCAGCAGCCCCCGGGGCATGGCTGAAGCTTTCTTT. Residues: CASSPRGMAEAFF.

The chain carries TRBV7-2 and TRBJ1-4, with D possibly TRBD1 on 5 matching bases. The CDR3 extends over 17 amino acids. The germline gives CDR1 SGHTA, CDR2 FQGNSA. V dropped 0 bases and J dropped 5 bases, with 16 bases sitting between them. The DNA of the CDR3 is TGTGCCAGCAGCTTAGCTAAAAGTTCAGGGTACAATGAAAAACTGTTTTTT. It encodes CASSLAKSSGYNEKLFF.

The rearrangement joins TRBV7-2 to TRBJ2-2; 7 bases agree with TRBD2. Trimming at V came to 3 bases and at J to 1 base, leaving 2 bases not matched to a gene. CDR3 size: 15 residues. The germline CDR1 and CDR2 sequences are SGHTA and FQGNSA. The CDR3: CASSLVAGNTGELFF. CDR3 nucleotide sequence: TGTGCCAGCAGCTTGGTAGCGGGGAACACCGGGGAGCTGTTTTTT.

J is TRBJ2-3 and V is TRBV29-1, with 12 bases lining up with TRBD2. The germline V gene has CDR1 SQVTM and CDR2 ANQGSEA. The CDR3 length is 17 residues. With 3 bases clipped from V and 2 bases from J, the junction kept 9 bases outside the gene matches. Here the CDR3 DNA reads TGCAGCGTTGATAGTATGCCTAGCGGGGGGGTCACAGATACGCAGTATTTT. It translates to CSVDSMPSGGVTDTQYF.

The chain employs TRBV7-8 and TRBJ2-1, with 8 bases aligning to TRBD1. The junction had 9 bases not matched to a gene; V was cut back by 5 bases and J by 0 bases. Per the germline V gene, CDR1 is SGHVS and CDR2 is FQNEAQ. There are 17 residues in the CDR3. The CDR3 coding sequence is TGTGCCAGCAGCCCTGGACAGGGATTAAGCTCCTACAATGAGCAGTTCTTC. It yields the protein CASSPGQGLSSYNEQFF.

Written as DNA, the CDR3 is TGTGCCACCAGCAGAGATCCGGGGTCAGATACGCAGTATTTT. As protein: CATSRDPGSDTQYF. This chain joins TRBV15 and TRBJ2-3; possible D gene TRBD2, 5 bases. This CDR3 comprises 14 residues. Germline CDR1 and CDR2: LNHNV and YYDKDF (reference sequence). The V and J ends lost 0 bases and 4 bases respectively, with 8 bases between them.

V usage is TRBV9 and J usage is TRBJ2-5; 8 bases match TRBD2. The germline gives CDR1 SGDLS, CDR2 YYNGEE. CDR3 size: 16 residues. Unmatched junction bases numbered 6, after V lost 0 bases and J lost 2 bases. The chain's CDR3 is CASSVGIAGLQETQYF. Here the CDR3 DNA reads TGTGCCAGCAGCGTAGGTATAGCGGGGCTACAAGAGACCCAGTACTTC.

V and J are TRBV9 and TRBJ2-1; D not resolved. The ends were cut back, 0 bases at V and 1 base at J, with 11 bases in the middle. The CDR3 has 16 residues. Germline V CDR1 and CDR2: SGDLS, YYNGEE. The CDR3 nucleotides are TGTGCCAGCAGCGTAGACGGTTATCTTTCCTACAATGAGCAGTTCTTC. This codes for CASSVDGYLSYNEQFF.

This chain joins TRBV27 and TRBJ1-1; D is unresolved. The germline gives CDR1 MNHEY, CDR2 SMNVEV (reference sequence). V shed 8 bases and J shed 5 bases, with 18 bases lying between them. The CDR3 contains 14 residues. The CDR3 is CASLPGQTGTEAFF. In DNA, the CDR3 is TGTGCCAGCTTACCCGGGCAGACTGGAACTGAAGCTTTCTTT.

This clone has just a few counts. V is TRBV23-1 and J is TRBJ2-3, with D possibly TRBD2 on 5 matching bases. TRBV23-1 is reported as an ORF; its role is uncertain. The CDR3 covers 19 residues. The V and J ends lost 1 base and 2 bases respectively, with 22 bases between them. The CDR3 here is CASSQYSSRSGCATDTQYF. CDR3 sequence (DNA): TGCGCCAGCAGTCAATACTCGTCGCGGAGCGGATGTGCCACAGATACGCAGTATTTT.

This chain connects TRBV11-2 to TRBJ2-2; 16 bases agree with TRBD2. The CDR3 consists of 18 residues. CDR1 is SGHAT and CDR2 is FQNNGV in the germline V gene. V was clipped by 4 bases and J by 4 bases; unmatched bases: 6. For the CDR3, the DNA is TGTGCCAGCAGCTGGGGACTAGCGGGGGGGCCGGGCACCGGGGAGCTGTTTTTT. It specifies CASSWGLAGGPGTGELFF.

This chain uses TRBV5-4 with TRBJ1-2; D may be TRBD1 (6 bases). Looked up from germline, CDR1 is SGHNT and CDR2 is YYREEE (reference sequence). Deletions cut 5 bases from V and 6 bases from J, with 20 bases between. There are 15 residues in the CDR3. The CDR3 DNA follows: TGTGCCAGCAGGCCGGACGGGGGGCGCATGGATGGCTACACCTTC. Its protein is CASRPDGGRMDGYTF.

The chain combines TRBV27 with TRBJ2-7; TRBD1 agrees at 9 bases. The CDR3 has 18 residues. The V gene's germline CDR1 is MNHEY and CDR2 SMNVEV (reference sequence). V was pared by 2 bases and J by 6 bases, with 17 bases of the junction left unmatched. CDR3 sequence (DNA): TGTGCCAGCAGTTTAATCGCCGGAGTCACAGGGGGCTCTCGCGAGCAGTACTTC. This sequence encodes CASSLIAGVTGGSREQYF.

This sequence joins TRBV27 and TRBJ2-2; 8 positions agree with TRBD1. The CDR3 is 15 amino acids. V dropped 2 bases and J dropped 9; count of bases not matched to a gene: 8. Germline V gives CDR1 MNHEY, CDR2 SMNVEV (reference sequence). The chain's CDR3 is CASSLRAGGNRELFF. The CDR3 coding sequence is TGTGCCAGCAGTTTAAGGGCAGGGGGCAATCGGGAGCTGTTTTTT.

This clone showed up just a few times. This sequence joins TRBV10-3 and TRBJ2-7; no reliable D call. The V gene's germline CDR1 is ENHRY and CDR2 SYGVKD. Trimming left V 6 bases short and J 2 bases short, with 11 bases between. The CDR3 covers 13 residues. The CDR3 reads CAISTSYTYEQYF. The CDR3 DNA reads TGTGCCATCAGCACCTCATATACCTACGAGCAGTACTTC.

This clone has only a few counts. The chain has TRBV4-1 and TRBJ2-7; 7 bases are a match to TRBD1. There are 14 residues in the CDR3. V shed 1 base and J 4 bases; nucleotides not matched to a gene: 4. Germline V gene lookup returns CDR1 MGHRA and CDR2 YSYEKL. The CDR3 sequence: CASSQGQGEYEQYF. In DNA form, the CDR3 reads TGCGCCAGCAGCCAAGGGCAGGGGGAGTACGAGCAGTACTTC.

This clone was counted once. In nucleotides, the CDR3 is TGTGCCAGCAGCGTACAGGGGGCTAGGGTCACAGATACGCAGTATTTT. It encodes CASSVQGARVTDTQYF. The chain joins TRBV2 to TRBJ2-3; TRBD1 matches at 9 bases. Unmatched junction bases numbered 9, after V lost 6 bases and J lost 2 bases. Germline lookup yields CDR1 SNHLY and CDR2 FYNNEI. This CDR3 spans 16 amino acids.